The 26 T cell receptor beta chains below come from one sample, sequenced in a study of blood T cell repertoires in COVID-19. Clones were sequenced by immunoSEQ multiplex PCR, and TCRdb holds only the in-frame ones, with some missing. This table holds 40,000 to 60,000 clones, 90% found once. The sequenced material came from peripheral blood. Receptor source: a human donor in a cohort sampled during active COVID-19.

The genes are TRBV18 and TRBJ1-5; D is undetermined. Per the germline V gene, CDR1 is KGHSH and CDR2 is LQKENI. Trimming removed 2 bases from V and 2 bases from J, with 13 bases in between. This CDR3 spans 16 amino acids. The CDR3 protein is CASSPESQSGNQPQHF. The CDR3 bases are TGTGCCAGCTCACCAGAGTCACAGTCTGGCAATCAGCCCCAGCATTTT.

This chain joins TRBV29-1 and TRBJ1-6; perhaps TRBD1 as D (6 bases). V lost 8 bases and J 0 bases, leaving 11 bases between the germline ends. The CDR3 covers 14 residues. Germline CDR1 SQVTM, CDR2 ANQGSEA. The CDR3, as DNA: TGCAGCATTATGGACAGCTCCTATAATTCACCCCTCCACTTT. Its translation is CSIMDSSYNSPLHF.

The chain carries TRBV7-2 and TRBJ1-5; D remains ambiguous. The length of the CDR3 is 14 residues. CDR1 and CDR2 (germline): SGHTA, FQGNSA. The germline V and J ends were trimmed by 6 bases and 0 bases, with 9 bases remaining between them. The CDR3 reads CASSSRFSNQPQHF. The CDR3 DNA sequence: TGTGCCAGCAGTTCCAGGTTTAGCAATCAGCCCCAGCATTTT. Variable domain in full (rest from reference TRBV7-2 and TRBJ1-5): GAGVSQSPSNKVTEKGKDVELRCDPISGHTALYWYRQSLGQGLEFLIYFQGNSAPDKSGLPSDRFSAERTGGSVSTLTIQRTQQEDSAVYLCASSSRFSNQPQHFGDGTRLSIL.

The genes are TRBV27 and TRBJ1-5; tentatively, D is TRBD1 (6 bases). Looked up from germline, CDR1 is MNHEY and CDR2 is SMNVEV (reference sequence). Trimming cost V 9 bases and J 4 bases, with 16 bases left between them. The CDR3 consists of 14 residues. The chain's CDR3 is CASLLRTVNQPQHF. CDR3 bases: TGTGCCAGTCTTCTCAGGACAGTTAATCAGCCCCAGCATTTT.

The chain combines TRBV6-9 with TRBJ2-7; D unresolved. Germline V gene lookup returns CDR1 MNHGY and CDR2 SVAAGI. CDR3 length: 14 amino acids. Deletions cut 1 base from V and 0 bases from J, with 7 bases between. CDR3 sequence: CASSYYRFSYEQYF. Here the CDR3 DNA reads TGTGCCAGCAGTTATTATCGGTTCTCCTACGAGCAGTACTTC.

J is TRBJ1-2 and V is TRBV10-2, with TRBD1 matching over 7 bases. Germline V CDR1 and CDR2: WSHSY, SAAADI. The CDR3 totals 16 residues. V lost 3 bases and J lost 6; bases outside the gene matches: 13. For the CDR3, the DNA is TGCGCCAGCAGTGATATCGGGGCAGGGGGTCCCCATGGCTACACCTTC. Its protein product is CASSDIGAGGPHGYTF.

The chain combines TRBV5-1 with TRBJ1-2; TRBD1 matches 7 bases. CDR3 length: 15 residues. J was trimmed by 4 bases and V by 4 bases; bases with no gene match: 10. From germline, CDR1 is SGHRS and CDR2 YFSETQ. The CDR3 region is CASSPDQGVGYGYTF. Written as DNA, the CDR3 is TGCGCCAGCAGCCCCGACCAGGGGGTAGGCTATGGCTACACCTTC.

This sequence joins TRBV5-1 and TRBJ2-7, with 7 bases identical to TRBD2. The CDR3 is made up of 15 amino acids. CDR1 SGHRS and CDR2 YFSETQ come from the germline V gene. The V and J ends lost 5 bases and 0 bases, in that order; junction bases with no gene match: 8. CDR3 nucleotide sequence: TGCGCCAGCAGTTACGGCGGGAGCGACTCCTACGAGCAGTACTTC. Translated: CASSYGGSDSYEQYF. The full variable domain, rest sourced from reference TRBV5-1 and TRBJ2-7, is KAGVTQTPRYLIKTRGQQVTLSCSPISGHRSVSWYQQTPGQGLQFLFEYFSETQRNKGNFPGRFSGRQFSNSRSEMNVSTLELGDSALYLCASSYGGSDSYEQYFGPGTRLTVT.

This chain connects TRBV2 to TRBJ2-7; 7 bases match TRBD2. Losses at the gene ends were 7 bases for V and 3 bases for J; bases not matched to a gene: 6. The CDR3 has 13 residues. Germline CDR1 SNHLY, CDR2 FYNNEI. The CDR3 region is CASKSSGNYEQYF. CDR3 in DNA: TGTGCCAGCAAGTCTAGCGGTAACTACGAGCAGTACTTC.

The rearrangement joins TRBV12-3 or TRBV12-4 to TRBJ2-3; D is perhaps TRBD1 (5 bases). Trimming stripped 4 bases from V and 3 bases from J, with 8 bases between. The CDR3 runs to 13 residues. Here the CDR3 DNA reads TGTGCCAGCAGTTCAACAGGAACAGATACGCAGTATTTT. The encoded protein is CASSSTGTDTQYF.

This chain connects TRBV2 to TRBJ2-7, with a weak D call TRBD1 (7 bases). Trimming removed 6 bases at V and 9 bases at J, with 18 bases between. In germline, CDR1 is SNHLY, CDR2 FYNNEI. The CDR3 totals 13 residues. The CDR3 sequence is CASSRGEEIGQYV. CDR3 sequence (DNA): TGTGCCAGCAGCAGGGGGGAGGAAATTGGGCAGTACGTC.

The CDR3 spells CASYQAPRSNSPLHF. The CDR3 DNA reads as TGTGCCAGCTACCAAGCCCCCCGGTCGAATTCACCCCTCCACTTT. The genes are TRBV28 and TRBJ1-6; D remains ambiguous. CDR3 size: 15 residues. Trimming cost V 8 bases and J 7 bases, with 18 bases left between them. Germline CDR1 reads MDHEN; CDR2 reads SYDVKM.

This clone was seen just once. The chain employs TRBV19 and TRBJ2-7, with 13 bases aligning to TRBD2. Germline V CDR1 and CDR2: LNHDA, SQIVND (reference sequence). The CDR3 is 14 residues long. With 6 bases clipped from V and 6 bases from J, the junction kept 5 bases outside the gene matches. CDR3 sequence: CASSGLAGVAEQYF. The CDR3 coding sequence is TGTGCCAGTAGCGGACTAGCGGGGGTCGCCGAGCAGTACTTC.

The rearrangement joins TRBV19 to TRBJ1-6; possible D gene TRBD1, 5 bases. This CDR3 is built from 15 residues. Per the germline V gene, CDR1 is LNHDA and CDR2 is SQIVND (reference sequence). V was trimmed by 5 bases and J by 10 bases, leaving 18 bases between them. The CDR3 loop reads CASSRDSGVGSPLHF. CDR3 DNA: TGTGCCAGTAGTCGCGATTCGGGGGTAGGCTCACCCCTCCACTTT.

The genes are TRBV10-3 and TRBJ2-1; TRBD2 is a possible D gene (5 bases). Trimming removed 8 bases at V and 5 bases at J, with 16 bases between. In germline, CDR1 is ENHRY, CDR2 SYGVKD. The CDR3 consists of 14 residues. CDR3 sequence: CAIQRAGGDNEQFF. The DNA for the CDR3 is TGTGCCATCCAAAGGGCGGGCGGTGACAATGAGCAGTTCTTC.

V is TRBV28 and J is TRBJ1-2, with 7 bases fitting TRBD1. In germline, CDR1 is MDHEN, CDR2 SYDVKM. V dropped 4 bases and J dropped 4; count of bases not matched to a gene: 9. This CDR3 region has 15 residues. The chain's CDR3 is CASSSGTVTFYGYTF. CDR3 nucleotides: TGTGCCAGCAGTTCCGGGACAGTTACTTTCTATGGCTACACCTTC.

The chain is built from TRBV5-6 and TRBJ2-7; no definite D call. Germline CDR1 and CDR2: SGHDT and YYEEEE. This CDR3 is built from 11 residues. Trimming removed 3 bases at V and 3 bases at J, with 4 bases between. The CDR3 DNA reads as TGTGCCAGCAGCTCCAACTACGAGCAGTACGTC. It is translated as CASSSNYEQYV.

The chain couples TRBV18 to TRBJ1-1; a possible D gene is TRBD1 (5 bases). The ends were cut back, 6 bases at V and 1 base at J, with 9 bases in the middle. The CDR3 contains 13 residues. Germline-derived CDR1 and CDR2 are KGHSH and LQKENI. In DNA form, the CDR3 reads TGTGCCAGCTCCCGCGGACAGAACACTGAAGCTTTCTTT. This codes for CASSRGQNTEAFF.

J is TRBJ2-2 and V is TRBV25-1; tentatively, D is TRBD1 (6 bases). CDR3 size: 15 residues. V was shortened by 3 bases and J by 6 bases, with 14 bases between the two germline ends. Per the germline V gene, CDR1 is MGHDK and CDR2 is SYGVNS. Written as DNA, the CDR3 is TGTGCCAGCAGTGAGGTACAGGGCAGGGCCGGGGAGCTGTTTTTT. Amino acids: CASSEVQGRAGELFF.

The chain recombines TRBV11-2 with TRBJ2-7; no definite D call. The CDR3 loop spans 17 amino acids. Between the trimmed V and J ends, which lost 2 bases and 4 bases, there was a span of 21 bases. Germline CDR1 reads SGHAT; CDR2 reads FQNNGV. The CDR3 coding sequence is TGTGCCAGCAGCTTATCACCCGCCGGGTCGATACAATACGAGCAGTACTTC. It encodes CASSLSPAGSIQYEQYF.

The genes are TRBV28 and TRBJ1-1; a weak D match, TRBD1 (5 bases). CDR1 is MDHEN and CDR2 is SYDVKM in the germline V gene. This CDR3 is built from 13 residues. V lost 2 bases, J lost 7 bases, and 11 bases lay in between. CDR3 nucleotide sequence: TGTGCCAGCAGTTTAACGGGGGGGGATGAAGCTTTCTTT. It is translated as CASSLTGGDEAFF.

The chain employs TRBV5-6 and TRBJ1-5; D gene ambiguous. The CDR3 sequence is 14 residues long. V lost 4 bases and J 6 bases, leaving 14 bases between the germline ends. Per the germline V gene, CDR1 is SGHDT and CDR2 is YYEEEE. CDR3 nucleotide sequence: TGTGCCAGCAGCCGAACACTCGGCGGTCAGCCCCAGCATTTT. The encoded protein is CASSRTLGGQPQHF.

This chain uses TRBV29-1 with TRBJ1-1; TRBD1 matches at 9 bases. The V gene end was trimmed by 3 bases and the J gene end by 10 bases; junction bases not matched to a gene: 3. The germline gives CDR1 SQVTM, CDR2 ANQGSEA. The CDR3 sequence is 11 residues long. CDR3 in DNA: TGCAGCGTTGATACGGACAGGGGAGCTTTCTTT. Its translation: CSVDTDRGAFF.

The rearrangement links TRBV28 to TRBJ2-3; 10 nucleotides align to TRBD2. The CDR3 contains 16 residues. V was clipped by 1 base and J by 5 bases; unmatched bases: 6. Germline V lookup: CDR1 MDHEN, CDR2 SYDVKM. In DNA form, the CDR3 reads TGTGCCAGCAGTTTATTCAAGCGGGAGGGGGTAGATACGCAGTATTTT. It translates to CASSLFKREGVDTQYF.

This sequence joins TRBV3-1 (or the pseudogene TRBV3-2) and TRBJ1-4; perhaps TRBD1 as D (5 bases). Looked up from germline, CDR1 is LGHDT and CDR2 is YNNKEL (reference sequence). This CDR3 contains 14 residues. The V end lost 4 bases, the J end lost 5 bases, and 11 bases lay between the germline ends. The CDR3 bases are TGTGCCAGCAGCCCAGGGAATCTAAATGAAAAACTGTTTTTT. Residues: CASSPGNLNEKLFF.

This chain uses TRBV6-5 with TRBJ1-5; 7 positions agree with TRBD1. V lost 7 bases to trimming and J lost 2 bases; unmatched junction nucleotides: 5. This CDR3 is built from 14 residues. Germline CDR1 is MNHEY and CDR2 is SVGAGI. The CDR3 DNA reads as TGTGCCAGCACCGTCGGACAGGGCAATCAGCCCCAGCATTTT. Its protein is CASTVGQGNQPQHF.